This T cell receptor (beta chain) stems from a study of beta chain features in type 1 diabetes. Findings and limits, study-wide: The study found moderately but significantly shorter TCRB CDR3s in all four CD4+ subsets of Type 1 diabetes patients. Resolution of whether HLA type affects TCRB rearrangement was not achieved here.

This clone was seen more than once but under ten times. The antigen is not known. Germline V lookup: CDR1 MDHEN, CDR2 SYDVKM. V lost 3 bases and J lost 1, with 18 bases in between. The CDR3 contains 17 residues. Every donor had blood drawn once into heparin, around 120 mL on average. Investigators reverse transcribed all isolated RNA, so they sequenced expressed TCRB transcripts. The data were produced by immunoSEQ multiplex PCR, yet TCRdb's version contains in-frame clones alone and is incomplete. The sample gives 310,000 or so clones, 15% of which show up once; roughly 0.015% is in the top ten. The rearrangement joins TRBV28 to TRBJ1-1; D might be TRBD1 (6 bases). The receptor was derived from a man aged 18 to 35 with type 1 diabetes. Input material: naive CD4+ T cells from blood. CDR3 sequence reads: CASSFIPLLTGNTEAFF. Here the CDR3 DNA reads TGTGCCAGCAGTTTTATCCCCCTGCTGACAGGGAACACTGAAGCTTTCTTT.